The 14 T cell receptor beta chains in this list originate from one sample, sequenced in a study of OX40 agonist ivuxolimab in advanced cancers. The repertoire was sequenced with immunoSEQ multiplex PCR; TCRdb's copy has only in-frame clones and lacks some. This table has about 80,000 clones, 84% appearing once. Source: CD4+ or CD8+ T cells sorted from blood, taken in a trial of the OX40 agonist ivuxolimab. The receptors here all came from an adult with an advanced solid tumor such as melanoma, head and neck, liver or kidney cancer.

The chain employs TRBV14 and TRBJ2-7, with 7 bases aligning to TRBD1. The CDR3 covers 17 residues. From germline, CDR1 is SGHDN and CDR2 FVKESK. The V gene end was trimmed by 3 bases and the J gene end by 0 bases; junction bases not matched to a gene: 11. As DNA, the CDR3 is TGTGCCAGCAGCCAGTTTGGCGGACAGGCCCACTCCTACGAGCAGTACTTC. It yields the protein CASSQFGGQAHSYEQYF.

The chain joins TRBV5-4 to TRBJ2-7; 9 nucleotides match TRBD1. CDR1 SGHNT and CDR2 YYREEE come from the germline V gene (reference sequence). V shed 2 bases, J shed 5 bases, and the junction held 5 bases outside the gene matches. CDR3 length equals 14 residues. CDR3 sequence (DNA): TGTGCCAGCAGCTTATGGGACAGGGTAAACGAGCAGTACTTC. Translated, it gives CASSLWDRVNEQYF.

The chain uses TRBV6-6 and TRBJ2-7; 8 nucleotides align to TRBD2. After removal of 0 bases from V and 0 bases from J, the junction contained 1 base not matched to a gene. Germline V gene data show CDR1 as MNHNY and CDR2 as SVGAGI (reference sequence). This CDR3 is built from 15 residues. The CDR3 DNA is TGTGCCAGCAGTTACTCGAGCGGGAGCTCCTACGAGCAGTACTTC. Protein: CASSYSSGSSYEQYF.

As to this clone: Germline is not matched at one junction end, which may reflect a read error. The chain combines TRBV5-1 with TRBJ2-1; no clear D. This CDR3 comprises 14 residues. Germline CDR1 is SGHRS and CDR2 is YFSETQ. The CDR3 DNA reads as TGTGCCAGCAGCTTAGGAAGCCTTAGAGATGAGCAGTTCTTC. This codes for CASSLGSLRDEQFF.

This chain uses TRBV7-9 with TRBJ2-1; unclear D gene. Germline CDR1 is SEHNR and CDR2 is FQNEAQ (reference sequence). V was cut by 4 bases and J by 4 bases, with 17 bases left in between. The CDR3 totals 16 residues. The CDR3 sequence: CASSSRTQLAYNEQFF. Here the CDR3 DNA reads TGTGCCAGCAGCTCACGGACGCAGCTCGCTTACAATGAGCAGTTCTTC.

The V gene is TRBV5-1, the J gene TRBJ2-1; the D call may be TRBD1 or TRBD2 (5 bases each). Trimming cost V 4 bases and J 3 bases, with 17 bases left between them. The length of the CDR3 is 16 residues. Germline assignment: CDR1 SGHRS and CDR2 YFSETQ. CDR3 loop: CASSVIPGRGYNEQFF. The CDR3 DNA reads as TGCGCCAGCAGCGTTATACCGGGACGGGGCTACAATGAGCAGTTCTTC.

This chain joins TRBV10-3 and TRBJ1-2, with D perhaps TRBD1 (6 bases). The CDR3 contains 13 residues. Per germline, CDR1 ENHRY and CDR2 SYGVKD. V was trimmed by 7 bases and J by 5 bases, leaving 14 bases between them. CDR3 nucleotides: TGTGCCATCATGGAAAGGGGGAGGTATGGCTACACCTTC. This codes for CAIMERGRYGYTF.

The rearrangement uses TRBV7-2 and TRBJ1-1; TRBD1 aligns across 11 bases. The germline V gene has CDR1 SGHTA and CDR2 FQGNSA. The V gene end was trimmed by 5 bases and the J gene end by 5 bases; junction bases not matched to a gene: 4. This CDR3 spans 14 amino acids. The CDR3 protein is CASSLRDRGTEAFF. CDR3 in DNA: TGTGCCAGCAGCCTACGGGACAGGGGGACTGAAGCTTTCTTT.

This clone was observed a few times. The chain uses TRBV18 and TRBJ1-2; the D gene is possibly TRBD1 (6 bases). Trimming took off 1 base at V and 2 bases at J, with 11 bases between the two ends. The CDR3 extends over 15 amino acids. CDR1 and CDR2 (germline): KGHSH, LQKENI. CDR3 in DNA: TGTGCCAGCTCACCACAGGGGGTAGGAAACTATGGCTACACCTTC. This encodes CASSPQGVGNYGYTF.

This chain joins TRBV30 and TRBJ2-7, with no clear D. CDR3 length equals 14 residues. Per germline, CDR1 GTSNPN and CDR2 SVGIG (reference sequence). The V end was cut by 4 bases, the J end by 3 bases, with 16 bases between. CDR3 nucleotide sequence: TGTGCCTGGAACCCCGAGAACAGATACTACGAGCAGTACTTC. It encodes CAWNPENRYYEQYF.

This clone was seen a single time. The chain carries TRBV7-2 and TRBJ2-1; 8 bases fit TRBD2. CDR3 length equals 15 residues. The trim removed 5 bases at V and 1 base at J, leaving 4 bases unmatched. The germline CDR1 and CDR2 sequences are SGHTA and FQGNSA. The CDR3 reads CASSPTSVSYNEQFF. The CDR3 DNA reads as TGTGCCAGCAGCCCGACTAGCGTTTCCTACAATGAGCAGTTCTTC. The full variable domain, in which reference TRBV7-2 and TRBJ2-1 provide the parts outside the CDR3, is GAGVSQSPSNKVTEKGKDVELRCDPISGHTALYWYRQSLGQGLEFLIYFQGNSAPDKSGLPSDRFSAERTGGSVSTLTIQRTQQEDSAVYLCASSPTSVSYNEQFFGPGTRLTVL.

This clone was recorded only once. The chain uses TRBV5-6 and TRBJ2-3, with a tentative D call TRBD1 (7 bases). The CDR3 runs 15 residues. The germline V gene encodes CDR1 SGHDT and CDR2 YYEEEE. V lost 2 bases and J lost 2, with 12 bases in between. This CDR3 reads CASSFGGQYTDTQYF. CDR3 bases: TGTGCCAGCAGCTTCGGGGGACAGTACACAGATACGCAGTATTTT.

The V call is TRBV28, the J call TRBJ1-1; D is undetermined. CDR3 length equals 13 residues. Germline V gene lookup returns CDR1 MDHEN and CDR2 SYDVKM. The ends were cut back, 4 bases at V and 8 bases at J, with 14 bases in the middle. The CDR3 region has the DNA TGTGCCAGCAGTTCCGAAGGTTTGTCAGAAGCTTTCTTT. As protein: CASSSEGLSEAFF. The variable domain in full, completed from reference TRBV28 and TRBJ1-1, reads DVKVTQSSRYLVKRTGEKVFLECVQDMDHENMFWYRQDPGLGLRLIYFSYDVKMKEKGDIPEGYSVSREKKERFSLILESASTNQTSMYLCASSSEGLSEAFFGQGTRLTVV.

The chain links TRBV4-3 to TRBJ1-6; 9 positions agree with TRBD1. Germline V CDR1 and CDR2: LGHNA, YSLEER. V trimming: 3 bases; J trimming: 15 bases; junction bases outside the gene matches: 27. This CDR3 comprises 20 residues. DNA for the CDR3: TGCGCCAGCAGCCACTCGACGAGGGACGGACAGGGGCTGCGTGGGAAGAACCTCCACTTT. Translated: CASSHSTRDGQGLRGKNLHF.